The TCR beta chain under discussion was sequenced for a study of blood T cell repertoires in COVID-19. The overall study: COVID-19 samples, acute and convalescent, were from the United States, Italy and Spain. In each case, the material was cDNA or gDNA derived from T cells, B-cell-depleted T cells, or PBMCs.

Source study methods: From reference gene primer amplification, estimates of nucleated cell counts were derived. TCRdb's table, derived via immunoSEQ multiplex PCR, lists solely in-frame clones and lacks some. The DNA was the basis for D and trimming; V, J and clone size are from that table. The sample includes 200,000 or so clones, roughly 90% seen only once; the top ten take about 6.8%. The germline V gene has CDR1 LGHDT and CDR2 YNNKEL (reference sequence). The V gene end was trimmed by 1 base and the J gene end by 3 bases; junction bases not matched to a gene: 0. CDR3 length: 13 amino acids. Specimen: peripheral blood. This receptor was taken from a woman between 40 and 50 years old who had recovered from COVID-19. The chain carries TRBV3-1 (or the pseudogene TRBV3-2) and TRBJ2-7; 7 positions match TRBD1. CDR3 sequence: CASSQGTGYEQYF. In DNA form, the CDR3 reads TGTGCCAGCAGCCAAGGGACAGGCTACGAGCAGTACTTC.